Sequencing of this TCR beta chain was carried out in a study of PD-1 blockade in mismatch repair-deficient tumors (TCRdb year 2017). Regarding the research as a whole: Between September 2013 and late 2016, roughly 78 consecutive patients with about 12 mismatch repair-deficient cancer types, all previously treated and progressing, were enrolled in the trial. Tumor-associated T cell clones were tracked in the peripheral blood of patients responding to PD-1 blockade by deep sequencing of TCR CDR3 regions.

Study-wide findings and limitations: Clonal expansion was elicited by three of seven peptides, and over a hundred unique blood TCRs were yielded, about 7 of which were also found in tumor; all positive peptides were derived from frameshift mutations. Clones residing in the tumor, which were often undetectable in blood before treatment, expanded quickly after pembrolizumab and then contracted, generally before radiologic responses.

Library preparation used the immunoSEQ multiplex PCR assay. Turning to the authors' computational methods: A clone was classified as neoantigen-specific if the clone expanded significantly in response to the relevant peptide and did not expand significantly in response to any other peptide tested. This is the immuneACCESS table as TCRdb keeps it, with only in-frame sequences that have V and J called. A part of the clones is gone; compared with another copy, unresolved V genes explain less than half, and the rest is unexplained. The V and J calls and the clone size are those of that table, but D and trimming were determined from the DNA. The sample table records 8,500 to 10,000 clones; roughly 86% of these occur just once. Around a fifth of the sample is held by the ten biggest clonotypes. According to the study, the label for this sample's time point signals: roughly 10-day in vitro stimulation with candidate neoantigen peptide 2. Mismatch repair deficiency was established in every enrolled patient by polymerase chain reaction or immunohistochemistry. TCR sequencing was carried out for a few patients who responded to pembrolizumab therapy. Each of seven ELISpot-reactive candidate neoantigen peptides was used in a 10-day in vitro stimulation prior to TCR sequencing. A control culture with no peptide was handled in the same way and served as the baseline for calculating clone fold changes. The phase II trial prospectively tested pembrolizumab PD-1 blockade in advanced mismatch repair-deficient cancers regardless of tissue of origin.

About this clone: There is no known antigen for this receptor. No qualities accompany the bases; no much larger clone lies one base away.

The CDR3 runs 13 amino acids, cysteine and phenylalanine included. Just CDR3 DNA is preserved here, 39 bases in frame from base 1. Sequences MDHEN (CDR1) and SYDVKM (CDR2) are obtained from the germline V gene. Cut back by 6 bases and 5 bases, the V and J ends lie 13 bases apart. Here the chain combines TRBV28 and TRBJ2-5; perhaps TRBD1 is the D gene, with 6 bases matching. This specimen was cells cultured in vitro, taken from a patient treated with pembrolizumab. The sequence derives from an adult with mismatch repair-deficient cancer. The CDR3 region: CASSRRGLETQYF. The nucleotide sequence is TGTGCCAGCAGCCGCAGGGGATTGGAGACCCAGTACTTC.